This T cell receptor (beta chain) was identified during a study of cytomegalovirus exposure and HLA in healthy donors (TCRdb year 2017). About the investigation overall: According to a later analysis, the 120 validation repertoires were produced on the same platform as the 666 repertoires of the first cohort. In addition to the first cohort of roughly 700 subjects, a separate validation cohort of about 120 different subjects was used. High-throughput TCR immunosequencing, statistical association of individual TCRs with disease status, and machine learning were combined to predict cytomegalovirus infection status. The study aimed to test whether cataloging public T cell receptors could reveal signatures of past pathogen exposure. General findings and caveats noted by the study authors: Subsequent analysis determined that TCRs grouped into clusters in the first cohort also showed a tendency toward co-occurrence across the 90 to 150 validation repertoires, and approximately 93% of cluster scores exceeded 0. Most TCR sequences were seen in very few donors, while some public TCRs were found in many individuals. The authors suggested that the approach could potentially be generalized to other disease states and immunological phenotypes. The validation cohort had no HLA typing available for a later analysis, so co-occurrence within that cohort was assessed over all 120 or so repertoires. The classifier was reported to diagnose cytomegalovirus status with high specificity and sensitivity in both the original and validation cohorts. In vitro tests confirmed that a few of the cytomegalovirus-associated TCR beta chains recognize cytomegalovirus antigens. In the study, 150 to 200 TCR beta chains were listed as associated with cytomegalovirus.

This clone occurred a few times. Its antigen remains undetermined. Base quality data are lacking; no much larger clone is found one base away. Donors formed part of the validation cohort, which comprised about 130 subjects and was distinct from the first cohort of fewer than 750 subjects. The library was built by means of the immunoSEQ multiplex PCR assay. As for the authors' bioinformatics: A statistical classification framework was developed to diagnose cytomegalovirus status using the catalog of TCR beta chain sequences. As stored in TCRdb, this immuneACCESS dataset retains in-frame rearrangements with V and J assigned. A fraction of the clones does not appear; measured against another copy, unresolved V genes explain less than half of the discrepancy, and the remainder lacks a known reason. Clone size and the V and J calls come from that table; the DNA yielded D and trimming. The sample data list approximately 80,000 clones, and more than 85% of these were observed just once. 3% to 4.5% of the sample belongs to the ten largest clones.

Its CDR3 holds 15 amino acids, cysteine through phenylalanine. Kept here is only the CDR3 DNA, which spans 45 bases and is read in frame from base 1. The V and J ends are trimmed by 1 base and 5 bases, leaving 14 bases between them. CDR1 and CDR2 (MNHNS, SASEGT) derive from the germline V gene. This chain is built from TRBV6-1 and TRBJ1-2; the D gene cannot be named for sure. This TCR was recovered from a woman in her 30s in good health and CMV-seronegative. Sequenced material: PBMCs. At the DNA level, the sequence is TGTGCCAGCAGTGAAGTGAGTGGGTTGACTTATGGCTACACCTTC. Translation gives CASSEVSGLTYGYTF.